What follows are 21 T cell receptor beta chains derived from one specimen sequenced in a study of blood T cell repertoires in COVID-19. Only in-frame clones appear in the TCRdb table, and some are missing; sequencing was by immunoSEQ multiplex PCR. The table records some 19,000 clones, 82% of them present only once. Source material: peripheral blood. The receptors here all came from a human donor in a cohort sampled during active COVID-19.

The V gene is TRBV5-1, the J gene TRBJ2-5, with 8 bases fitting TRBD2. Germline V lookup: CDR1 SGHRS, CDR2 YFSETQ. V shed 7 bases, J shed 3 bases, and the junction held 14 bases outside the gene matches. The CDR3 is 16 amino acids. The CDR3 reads CASAWGPGGPEETQYF. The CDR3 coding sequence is TGCGCCAGCGCCTGGGGTCCGGGAGGGCCGGAAGAGACCCAGTACTTC.

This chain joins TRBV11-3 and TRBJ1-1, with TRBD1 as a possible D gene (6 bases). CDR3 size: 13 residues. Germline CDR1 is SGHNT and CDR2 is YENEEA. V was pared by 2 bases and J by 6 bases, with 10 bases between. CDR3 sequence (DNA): TGTGCCAGCAGCTTAACAGGGTTGGCTGAAGCTTTCTTT. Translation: CASSLTGLAEAFF.

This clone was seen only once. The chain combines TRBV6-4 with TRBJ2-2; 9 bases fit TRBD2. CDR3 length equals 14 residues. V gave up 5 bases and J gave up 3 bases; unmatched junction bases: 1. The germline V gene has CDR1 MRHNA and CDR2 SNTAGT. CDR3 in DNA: TGTGCCAGCAGTCGGACTAGCGACACCGGGGAGCTGTTTTTT. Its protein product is CASSRTSDTGELFF.

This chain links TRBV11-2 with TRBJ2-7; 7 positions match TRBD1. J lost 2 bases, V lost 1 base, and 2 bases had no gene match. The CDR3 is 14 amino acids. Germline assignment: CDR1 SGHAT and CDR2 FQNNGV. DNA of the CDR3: TGTGCCAGCAGCTTAGGACAGGGCCCCTACGAGCAGTACTTC. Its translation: CASSLGQGPYEQYF. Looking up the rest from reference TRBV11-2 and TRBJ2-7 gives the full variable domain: EAGVAQSPRYKIIEKRQSVAFWCNPISGHATLYWYQQILGQGPKLLIQFQNNGVVDDSQLPKDRFSAERLKGVDSTLKIQPAKLEDSAVYLCASSLGQGPYEQYFGPGTRLTVT.

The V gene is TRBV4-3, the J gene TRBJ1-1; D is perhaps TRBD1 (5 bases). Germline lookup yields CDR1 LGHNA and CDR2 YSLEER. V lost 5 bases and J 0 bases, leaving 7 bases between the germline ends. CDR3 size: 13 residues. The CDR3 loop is CASSSTVNTEAFF. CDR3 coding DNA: TGCGCCAGCAGCTCGACAGTGAACACTGAAGCTTTCTTT.

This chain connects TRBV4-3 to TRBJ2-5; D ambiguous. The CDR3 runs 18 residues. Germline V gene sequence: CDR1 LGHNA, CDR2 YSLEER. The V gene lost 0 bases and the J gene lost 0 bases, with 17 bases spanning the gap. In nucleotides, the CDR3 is TGCGCCAGCAGCCAAGATCGACTGGTCGGATCGTACCAAGAGACCCAGTACTTC. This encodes CASSQDRLVGSYQETQYF.

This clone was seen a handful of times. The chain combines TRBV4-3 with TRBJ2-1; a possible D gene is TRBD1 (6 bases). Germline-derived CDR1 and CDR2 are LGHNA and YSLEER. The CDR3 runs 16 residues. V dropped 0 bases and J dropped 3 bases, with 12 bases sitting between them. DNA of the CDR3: TGCGCCAGCAGCCAAGAACAGGGTGGGAGCTACAATGAGCAGTTCTTC. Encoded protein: CASSQEQGGSYNEQFF.

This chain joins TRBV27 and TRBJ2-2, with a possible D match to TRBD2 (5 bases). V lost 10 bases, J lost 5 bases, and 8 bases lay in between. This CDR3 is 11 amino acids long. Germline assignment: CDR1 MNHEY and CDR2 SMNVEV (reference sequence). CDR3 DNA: TGTGCCACCCGGGGAACCGGGGAGCTGTTTTTT. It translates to CATRGTGELFF.

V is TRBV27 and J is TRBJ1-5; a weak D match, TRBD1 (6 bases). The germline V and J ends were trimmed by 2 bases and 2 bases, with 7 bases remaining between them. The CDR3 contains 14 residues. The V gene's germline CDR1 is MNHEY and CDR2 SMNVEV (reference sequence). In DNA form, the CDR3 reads TGTGCCAGCAGTTTAAAGGGGGGCAATCAGCCCCAGCATTTT. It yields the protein CASSLKGGNQPQHF.

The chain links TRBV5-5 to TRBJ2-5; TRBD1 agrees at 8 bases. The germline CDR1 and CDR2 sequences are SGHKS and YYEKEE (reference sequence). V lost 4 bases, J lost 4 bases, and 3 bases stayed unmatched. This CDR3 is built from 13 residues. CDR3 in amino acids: CASSAGQGETQYF. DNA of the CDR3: TGTGCCAGCAGCGCCGGACAGGGAGAGACCCAGTACTTC.

The CDR3 bases are TGTGCCAGTAATAGTCTCGGCGGGAGTTCCTACAATGAGCAGTTCTTC. Its protein product is CASNSLGGSSYNEQFF. The V and J genes are TRBV19 and TRBJ2-1; 7 bases line up with TRBD2. The CDR3 is 16 amino acids. Germline CDR1 is LNHDA and CDR2 is SQIVND (reference sequence). Trimming took 7 bases from V and 1 from J; bases not matched to a gene: 10. Full variable domain (rest looked up from reference TRBV19 and TRBJ2-1): DGGITQSPKYLFRKEGQNVTLSCEQNLNHDAMYWYRQDPGQGLRLIYYSQIVNDFQKGDIAEGYSVSREKKESFPLTVTSAQKNPTAFYLCASNSLGGSSYNEQFFGPGTRLTVL.

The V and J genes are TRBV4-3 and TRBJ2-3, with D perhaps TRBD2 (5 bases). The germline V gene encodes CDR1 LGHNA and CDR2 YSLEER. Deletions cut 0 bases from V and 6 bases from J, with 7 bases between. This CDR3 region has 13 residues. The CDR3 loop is CASSQDTGDTQYF. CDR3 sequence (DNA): TGCGCCAGCAGCCAAGACACGGGGGATACGCAGTATTTT.

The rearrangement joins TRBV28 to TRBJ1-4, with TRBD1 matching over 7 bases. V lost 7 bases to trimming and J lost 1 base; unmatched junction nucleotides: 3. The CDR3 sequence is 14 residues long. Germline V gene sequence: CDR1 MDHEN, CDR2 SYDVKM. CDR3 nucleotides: TGTGCCAGCAAAAACAGGGGAACTAATGAAAAACTGTTTTTT. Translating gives CASKNRGTNEKLFF.

The CDR3 DNA follows: TGTGCCAGCAGTTACTACAGGGGGGACAATCAGCCCCAGCATTTT. Encoded protein: CASSYYRGDNQPQHF. The J gene is TRBJ1-5, the V gene TRBV6-2 or TRBV6-3; 8 bases align to TRBD1. The germline gives CDR1 MNHEY, CDR2 SVGEGT. The junction had 2 bases not matched to a gene; V was cut back by 1 base and J by 3 bases. There are 15 residues in the CDR3.

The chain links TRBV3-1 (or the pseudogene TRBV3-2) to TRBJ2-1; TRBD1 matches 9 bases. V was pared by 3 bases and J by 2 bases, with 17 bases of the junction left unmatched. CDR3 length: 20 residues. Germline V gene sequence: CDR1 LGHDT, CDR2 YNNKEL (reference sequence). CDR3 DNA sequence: TGTGCCAGCAGCCATAGGACAGGGGCTTTAAGACCAGGGACCTACAATGAGCAGTTCTTC. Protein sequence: CASSHRTGALRPGTYNEQFF.

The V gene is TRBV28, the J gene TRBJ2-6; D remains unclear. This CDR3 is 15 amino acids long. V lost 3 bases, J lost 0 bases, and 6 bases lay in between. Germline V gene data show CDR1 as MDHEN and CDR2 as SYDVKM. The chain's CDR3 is CASSFANSGANVLTF. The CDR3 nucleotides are TGTGCCAGCAGTTTCGCGAACTCTGGGGCCAACGTCCTGACTTTC.

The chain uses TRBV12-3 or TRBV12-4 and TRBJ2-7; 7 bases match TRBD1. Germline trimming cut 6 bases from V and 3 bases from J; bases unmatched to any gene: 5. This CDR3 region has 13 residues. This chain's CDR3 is CASSRGSLYEQYF. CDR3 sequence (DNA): TGTGCCAGCAGCAGGGGGTCCCTCTACGAGCAGTACTTC.

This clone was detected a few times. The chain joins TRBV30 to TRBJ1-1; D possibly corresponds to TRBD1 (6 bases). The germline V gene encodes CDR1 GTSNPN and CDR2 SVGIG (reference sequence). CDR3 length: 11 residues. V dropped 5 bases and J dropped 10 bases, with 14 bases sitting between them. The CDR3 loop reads CAWGGAGGAFF. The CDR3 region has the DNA TGTGCCTGGGGGGGGGCTGGGGGAGCTTTCTTT.

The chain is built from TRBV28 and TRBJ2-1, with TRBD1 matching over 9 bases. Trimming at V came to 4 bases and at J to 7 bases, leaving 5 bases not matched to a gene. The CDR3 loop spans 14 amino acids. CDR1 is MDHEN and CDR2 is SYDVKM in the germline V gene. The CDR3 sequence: CASSSGQGSNEQFF. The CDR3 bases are TGTGCCAGCAGTTCCGGACAGGGGTCGAATGAGCAGTTCTTC.

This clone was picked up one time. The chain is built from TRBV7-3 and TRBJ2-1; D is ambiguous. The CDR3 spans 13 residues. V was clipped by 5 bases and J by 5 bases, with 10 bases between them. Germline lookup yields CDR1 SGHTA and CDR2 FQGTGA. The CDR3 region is CASSPTLDNEQFF. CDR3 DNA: TGTGCCAGCAGCCCCACTTTGGACAATGAGCAGTTCTTC.

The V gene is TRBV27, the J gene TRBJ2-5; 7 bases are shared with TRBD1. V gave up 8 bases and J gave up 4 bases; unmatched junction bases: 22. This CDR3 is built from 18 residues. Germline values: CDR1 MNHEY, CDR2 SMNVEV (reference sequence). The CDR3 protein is CASARSFSTGSHRETQYF. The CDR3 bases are TGTGCCAGCGCACGTTCATTCTCGACAGGGTCCCACCGAGAGACCCAGTACTTC.